The 16 T cell receptor beta chains below all came from one sample that was sequenced in a study of T-cell reconstitution after alpha-beta-depleted transplantation in children. Preparation of the TCRbeta library was carried out with unique molecular identifiers. TCRdb used MiXCR to reprocess the PCR reads, holding one entry per CDR3 protein. The top ten clones hold approximately 4.1% of a sample with 200,000 or so distinct CDR3 sequences, approximately 6.8% of them seen once. The starting material was PBMCs, obtained before TCRalphabeta/CD19-depleted stem cell transplant. Every receptor here comes from a girl in the first two years of life with combined immunodeficiency, due to receive a stem cell transplant.

This clonotype was picked up many times. This chain uses TRBV12-3 or TRBV12-4 with TRBJ2-7; TRBD1 is a possible D gene (6 bases). CDR3 length: 17 residues. The V end was cut by 0 bases, the J end by 2 bases, with 17 bases between. The chain's CDR3 is CASSLALWGRKAYEQYF. The CDR3 coding sequence is TGTGCCAGCAGTTTAGCGTTATGGGGGCGGAAAGCCTACGAGCAGTACTTC.

This clonotype was seen many times. V is TRBV20-1 and J is TRBJ2-1; 8 nucleotides align to TRBD2. The germline CDR1 and CDR2 sequences are DFQATT and SNEGSKA (reference sequence). The trim removed 4 bases at V and 1 base at J, leaving 3 bases unmatched. There are 14 residues in the CDR3. CDR3 region: CSAMIAGSYNEQFF. CDR3 coding DNA: TGCAGTGCTATGATAGCGGGGTCCTACAATGAGCAGTTCTTC.

This clonotype was detected many times. This chain links TRBV20-1 with TRBJ1-2; D is ambiguous. The CDR3 has 16 residues. The germline gives CDR1 DFQATT, CDR2 SNEGSKA (reference sequence). With 0 bases removed from V and 4 bases from J, the gap between germline ends came to 18 bases. In DNA, the CDR3 is TGCAGTGCTAGAGATCGAGAGAGGACTATTCCCTATGGCTACACCTTC. Protein: CSARDRERTIPYGYTF.

Ten or more counts support this clonotype. The rearrangement uses TRBV4-3 and TRBJ2-1; D might be TRBD2 (6 bases). CDR3 size: 15 residues. Germline CDR1 reads LGHNA; CDR2 reads YSLEER. V was trimmed by 0 bases and J by 2 bases, leaving 8 bases between them. CDR3 nucleotide sequence: TGCGCCAGCAGCCAAGATAGCGGACCCTACAATGAGCAGTTCTTC. Protein: CASSQDSGPYNEQFF.

This clonotype was seen repeatedly, ten times or more. The chain has TRBV9 and TRBJ2-7; 8 bases line up with TRBD2. The CDR3 has 14 amino acids. In germline, CDR1 is SGDLS, CDR2 YYNGEE. The J segment lost 3 bases and the V segment lost 4 bases, leaving 6 bases of the junction unmatched. The CDR3 spells CASSPQTSVYEQYF. As DNA, the CDR3 is TGTGCCAGCAGCCCCCAGACTAGCGTCTACGAGCAGTACTTC.

This clonotype was observed a handful of times. The chain joins TRBV7-7 to TRBJ2-2; 15 bases map to TRBD2. The trim removed 6 bases at V and 1 base at J, leaving 6 bases unmatched. The germline V gene has CDR1 SSHAT and CDR2 FNYEAQ (reference sequence). The CDR3 contains 18 residues. CDR3 bases: TGTGCCAGCAGGAGGGGACTAGCGGGAGGACTGAACACCGGGGAGCTGTTTTTT. Its protein is CASRRGLAGGLNTGELFF.

The sample holds many counts of this clonotype. The J gene is TRBJ2-1, the V gene TRBV6-2 or TRBV6-3, with TRBD2 identical over 15 bases. The CDR3 contains 20 residues. Germline V gives CDR1 MNHEY, CDR2 SVGEGT. The ends lost 2 bases at V and 4 bases at J; junction bases unmatched: 12. CDR3 amino acids: CASSYPGLAGGPKLYNEQFF. DNA of the CDR3: TGTGCCAGCAGTTACCCCGGACTAGCGGGAGGGCCTAAACTTTACAATGAGCAGTTCTTC.

In its sample, this clonotype was seen many times. The chain is built from TRBV9 and TRBJ1-1; tentative D call: TRBD1 (5 bases). CDR3 length: 15 amino acids. CDR1 and CDR2 (germline): SGDLS, YYNGEE. V lost 0 bases, J lost 0 bases, and 9 bases lay in between. The CDR3 DNA follows: TGTGCCAGCAGCGTAGTGGCAGGGCTGAACACTGAAGCTTTCTTT. Encoded protein: CASSVVAGLNTEAFF.

This clonotype has only a few counts. V usage is TRBV7-9 and J usage is TRBJ2-3, with D unresolved. The CDR3 has 11 amino acids. Germline CDR1 SEHNR, CDR2 FQNEAQ (reference sequence). V shed 3 bases and J shed 7 bases, with 5 bases lying between them. CDR3 nucleotides: TGTGCCAGCAGCTTTGTGAATACGCAGTATTTT. Residues: CASSFVNTQYF.

This clonotype was counted at least ten times. This chain links TRBV28 with TRBJ2-2; possibly TRBD2 for D (6 bases). The CDR3 covers 16 residues. CDR1 and CDR2 from the germline V gene are MDHEN and SYDVKM. V was shortened by 2 bases and J by 10 bases, with 20 bases between the two germline ends. The CDR3 sequence is CASSLNPSRGNAELFF. In nucleotides, the CDR3 is TGTGCCAGCAGTTTAAACCCCTCCCGCGGGAATGCGGAGCTGTTTTTT. Based on the CDR3 plus reference TRBV28 and TRBJ2-2, the full variable domain is DVKVTQSSRYLVKRTGEKVFLECVQDMDHENMFWYRQDPGLGLRLIYFSYDVKMKEKGDIPEGYSVSREKKERFSLILESASTNQTSMYLCASSLNPSRGNAELFFGEGSRLTVL.

Ten or more counts support this clonotype. The genes are TRBV12-3 or TRBV12-4 and TRBJ2-4; tentative D call: TRBD1 (6 bases). The CDR3 is made up of 13 amino acids. Trimming cost V 6 bases and J 3 bases, with 9 bases left between them. This CDR3 is CASSSDSKNIQYF. The DNA for the CDR3 is TGTGCCAGCAGCTCGGACAGCAAAAACATTCAGTACTTC.

This clonotype was detected many times. This rearrangement joins TRBV24-1 to TRBJ2-7, with D possibly being TRBD1 or TRBD2 (5 bases each). The germline gives CDR1 KGHDR, CDR2 SFDVKD. Trimming removed 2 bases at V and 3 bases at J, with 16 bases between. This CDR3 spans 16 amino acids. The chain's CDR3 is CATSDWRTLVYYEQYF. Here the CDR3 DNA reads TGTGCCACCAGTGATTGGAGGACATTAGTTTACTACGAGCAGTACTTC.

The table lists this clonotype with many counts. The chain combines TRBV2 with TRBJ2-1; tentatively, D is TRBD2 (5 bases). The CDR3 sequence is 14 residues long. Germline V CDR1 and CDR2: SNHLY, FYNNEI. V was clipped by 2 bases and J by 0 bases, with 5 bases between them. The CDR3, as DNA: TGTGCCAGCAGTGAAAGCGGCTCCTACAATGAGCAGTTCTTC. It encodes CASSESGSYNEQFF.

This clonotype has a count of ten or more. This sequence joins TRBV7-9 and TRBJ2-7; the match to TRBD2 covers 8 bases. The trim removed 3 bases at V and 5 bases at J, leaving 12 bases unmatched. Germline V gives CDR1 SEHNR, CDR2 FQNEAQ (reference sequence). This CDR3 is built from 16 residues. The CDR3 nucleotides are TGTGCCAGCAGCTTCTGGCTGGGAAGCGGGAGAAACGAGCAGTACTTC. This sequence encodes CASSFWLGSGRNEQYF.

V and J are TRBV28 and TRBJ2-1, with D tentatively TRBD1 or TRBD2 (5 bases each). The ends were cut back, 6 bases at V and 9 bases at J, with 27 bases in the middle. The germline V gene has CDR1 MDHEN and CDR2 SYDVKM. The CDR3 sequence is 17 residues long. The CDR3 sequence is CASSEHSNPGLGTEQFF. The CDR3 bases are TGTGCCAGCAGCGAACACTCCAACCCGGGGCTGGGGACTGAGCAGTTCTTC.

This clonotype was observed many times. The CDR3, as DNA: TGTGCCAGCAGCTTCACGGACAGATCATACAATGAGCAGTTCTTC. This encodes CASSFTDRSYNEQFF. The rearrangement joins TRBV7-9 to TRBJ2-1, with D perhaps matching TRBD1 (6 bases). The CDR3 extends over 15 amino acids. Germline values: CDR1 SEHNR, CDR2 FQNEAQ (reference sequence). Trimming took 3 bases from V and 4 from J, leaving 13 bases between them.